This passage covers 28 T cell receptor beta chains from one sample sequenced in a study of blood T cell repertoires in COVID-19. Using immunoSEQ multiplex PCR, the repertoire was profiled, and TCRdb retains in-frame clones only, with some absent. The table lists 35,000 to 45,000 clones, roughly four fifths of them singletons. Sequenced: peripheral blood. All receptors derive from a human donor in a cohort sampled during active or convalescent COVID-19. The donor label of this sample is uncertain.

The CDR3: CSAGGTGGANYGYTF. The CDR3 DNA follows: TGCAGTGCTGGTGGGACAGGGGGCGCAAACTATGGCTACACCTTC. The genes are TRBV20-1 and TRBJ1-2; 12 bases match TRBD1. The CDR3 has 15 amino acids. In germline, CDR1 is DFQATT, CDR2 SNEGSKA (reference sequence). Trimming at V came to 5 bases and at J to 2 bases, leaving 6 bases not matched to a gene.

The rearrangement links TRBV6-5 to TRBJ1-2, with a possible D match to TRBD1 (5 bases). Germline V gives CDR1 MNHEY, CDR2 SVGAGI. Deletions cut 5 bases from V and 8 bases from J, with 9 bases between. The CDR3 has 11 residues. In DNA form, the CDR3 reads TGTGCCAGCAGTCAGGGCGACGGCTACACCTTC. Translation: CASSQGDGYTF.

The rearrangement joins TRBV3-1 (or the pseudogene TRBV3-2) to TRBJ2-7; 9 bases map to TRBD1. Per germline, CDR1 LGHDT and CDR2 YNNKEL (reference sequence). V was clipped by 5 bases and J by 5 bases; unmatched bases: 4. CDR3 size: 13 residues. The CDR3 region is CASSLDRGHEQYF. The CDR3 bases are TGTGCCAGCAGCTTGGACAGGGGCCACGAGCAGTACTTC.

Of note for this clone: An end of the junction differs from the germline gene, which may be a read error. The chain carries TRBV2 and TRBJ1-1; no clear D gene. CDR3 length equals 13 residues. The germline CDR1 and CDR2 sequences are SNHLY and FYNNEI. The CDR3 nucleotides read TGTGCCAGCGAGGTCTCCTTGAATACTGAAGCTTTCTTT. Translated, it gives CASEVSLNTEAFF.

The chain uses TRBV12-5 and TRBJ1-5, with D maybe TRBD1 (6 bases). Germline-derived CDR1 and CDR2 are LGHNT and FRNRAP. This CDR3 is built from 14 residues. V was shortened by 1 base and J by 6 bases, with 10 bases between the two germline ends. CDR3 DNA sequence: TGTGCTAGTGGTTTGGGACAGGTGGGTCAGCCCCAGCATTTT. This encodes CASGLGQVGQPQHF.

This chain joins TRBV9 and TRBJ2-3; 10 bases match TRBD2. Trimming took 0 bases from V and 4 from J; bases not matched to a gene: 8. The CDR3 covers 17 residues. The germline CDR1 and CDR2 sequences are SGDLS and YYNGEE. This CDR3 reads CASSVGPPSGSADTQYF. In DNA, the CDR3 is TGTGCCAGCAGCGTAGGTCCGCCTAGCGGGAGCGCAGATACGCAGTATTTT.

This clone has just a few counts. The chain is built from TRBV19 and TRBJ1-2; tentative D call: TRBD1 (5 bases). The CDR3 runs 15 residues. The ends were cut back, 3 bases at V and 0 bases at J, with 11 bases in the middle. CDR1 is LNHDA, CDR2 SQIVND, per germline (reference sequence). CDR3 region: CASSMKTDTNYGYTF. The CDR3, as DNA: TGTGCCAGTAGTATGAAGACAGACACTAACTATGGCTACACCTTC.

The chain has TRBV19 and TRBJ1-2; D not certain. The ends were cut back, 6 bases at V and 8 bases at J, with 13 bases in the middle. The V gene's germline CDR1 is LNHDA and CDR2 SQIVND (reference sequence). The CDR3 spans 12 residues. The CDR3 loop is CASSPSGGGYTF. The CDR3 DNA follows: TGTGCCAGTAGCCCTTCGGGTGGAGGCTACACCTTC.

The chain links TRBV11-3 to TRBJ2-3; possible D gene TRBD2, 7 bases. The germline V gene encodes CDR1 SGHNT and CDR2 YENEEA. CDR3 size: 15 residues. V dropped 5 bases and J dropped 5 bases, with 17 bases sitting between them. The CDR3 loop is CASSDGGGSKDTQYF. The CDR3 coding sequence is TGTGCCAGCAGCGACGGGGGCGGGAGTAAAGATACGCAGTATTTT.

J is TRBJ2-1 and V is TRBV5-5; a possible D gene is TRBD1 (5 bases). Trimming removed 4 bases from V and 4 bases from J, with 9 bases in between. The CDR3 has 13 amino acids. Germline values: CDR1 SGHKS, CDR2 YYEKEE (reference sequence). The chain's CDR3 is CASSEDIYNEQFF. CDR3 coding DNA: TGTGCCAGCAGCGAGGACATTTACAATGAGCAGTTCTTC.

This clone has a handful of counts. CDR3: CACRAGMEVDTQYF. CDR3 DNA: TGTGCCTGTAGAGCGGGAATGGAGGTCGATACGCAGTATTTT. This rearrangement joins TRBV7-9 to TRBJ2-3, with 7 bases matching TRBD2. The V and J ends lost 11 bases and 6 bases, in that order; junction bases with no gene match: 14. The CDR3 is 14 residues long. Germline V gene data show CDR1 as SEHNR and CDR2 as FQNEAQ (reference sequence).

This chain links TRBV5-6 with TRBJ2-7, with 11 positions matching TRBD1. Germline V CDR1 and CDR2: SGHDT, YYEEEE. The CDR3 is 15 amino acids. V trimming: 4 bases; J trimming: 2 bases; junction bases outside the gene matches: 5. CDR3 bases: TGTGCCAGCAGCCGTGGACAGGGGGCTACCTACGAGCAGTACTTC. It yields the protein CASSRGQGATYEQYF.

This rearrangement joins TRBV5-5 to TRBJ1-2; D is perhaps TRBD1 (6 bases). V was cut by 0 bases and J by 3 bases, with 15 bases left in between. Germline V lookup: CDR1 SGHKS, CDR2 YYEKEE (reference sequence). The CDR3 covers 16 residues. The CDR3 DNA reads TGTGCCAGCAGCTTGGGGGGGCACAGAAAGGACTATGGCTACACCTTC. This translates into CASSLGGHRKDYGYTF.

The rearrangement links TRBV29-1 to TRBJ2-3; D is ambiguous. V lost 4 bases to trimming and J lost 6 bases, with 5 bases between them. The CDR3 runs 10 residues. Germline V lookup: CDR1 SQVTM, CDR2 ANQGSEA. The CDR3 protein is CSVGLDTQYF. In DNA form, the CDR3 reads TGCAGCGTTGGACTCGATACGCAGTATTTT.

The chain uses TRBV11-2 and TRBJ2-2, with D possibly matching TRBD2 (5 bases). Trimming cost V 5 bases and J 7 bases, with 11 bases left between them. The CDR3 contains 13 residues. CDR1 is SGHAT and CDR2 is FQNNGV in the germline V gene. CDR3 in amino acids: CASSATTIGELFF. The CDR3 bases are TGTGCCAGCAGCGCGACTACTATCGGGGAGCTGTTTTTT.

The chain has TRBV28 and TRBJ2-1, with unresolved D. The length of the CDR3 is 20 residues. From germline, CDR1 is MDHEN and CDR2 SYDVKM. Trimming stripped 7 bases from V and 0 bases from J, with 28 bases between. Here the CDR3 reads CASTAYPNPPVHSSYNEQFF. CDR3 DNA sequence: TGTGCCAGCACCGCCTACCCTAACCCACCCGTCCACAGCTCCTACAATGAGCAGTTCTTC.

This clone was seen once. The CDR3 region is CASLRLEGNTEAFF. In DNA, the CDR3 is TGTGCCAGTCTGAGATTGGAGGGTAACACTGAAGCTTTCTTT. The gene calls are TRBV6-5 and TRBJ1-1, with D unclear. The CDR3 consists of 14 residues. V lost 9 bases and J lost 2, with 16 bases in between. The germline V gene encodes CDR1 MNHEY and CDR2 SVGAGI.

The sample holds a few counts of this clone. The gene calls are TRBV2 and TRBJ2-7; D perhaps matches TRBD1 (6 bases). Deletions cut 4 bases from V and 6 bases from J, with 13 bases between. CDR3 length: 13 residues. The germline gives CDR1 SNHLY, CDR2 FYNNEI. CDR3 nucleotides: TGTGCCAGCAGTGCGGGACGGACAGCCGAGCAGTACTTC. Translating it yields CASSAGRTAEQYF.

The CDR3 protein is CASSHPGNQPQHF. Here the CDR3 DNA reads TGTGCCAGTAGTCACCCAGGCAATCAGCCCCAGCATTTT. The chain joins TRBV19 to TRBJ1-5; unclear D gene. Germline CDR1 reads LNHDA; CDR2 reads SQIVND (reference sequence). The V end lost 5 bases, the J end lost 2 bases, and 7 bases lay between the germline ends. The CDR3 runs to 13 residues.

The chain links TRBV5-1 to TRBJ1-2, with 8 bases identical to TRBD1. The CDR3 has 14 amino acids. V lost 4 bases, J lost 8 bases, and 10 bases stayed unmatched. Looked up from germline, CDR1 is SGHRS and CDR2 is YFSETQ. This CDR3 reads CASSPRGRGTGYTF. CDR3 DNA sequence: TGCGCCAGCAGCCCCAGGGGGCGCGGGACCGGCTACACCTTC.

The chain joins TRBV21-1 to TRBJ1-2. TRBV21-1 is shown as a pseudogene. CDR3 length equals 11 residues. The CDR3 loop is CVPRGPYGYTF. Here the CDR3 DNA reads TGTGTCCCGCGGGGACCCTATGGCTACACCTTC.

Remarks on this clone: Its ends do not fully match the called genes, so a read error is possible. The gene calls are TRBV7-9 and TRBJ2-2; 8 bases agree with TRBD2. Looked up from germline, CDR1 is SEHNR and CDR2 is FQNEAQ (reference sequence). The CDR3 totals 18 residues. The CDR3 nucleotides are TGTGCCAGCAGCCATCTTACCCAGACTAGCGCGCTACCCGGCGAGCTGTTTTTT. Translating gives CASSHLTQTSALPGELFF.

This CDR3 is CAWSYKRNHNSPLHF. The CDR3 DNA sequence: TGTGCCTGGAGCTATAAGAGGAACCATAATTCACCCCTCCACTTT. The chain combines TRBV30 with TRBJ1-6; D not certain. The CDR3 loop spans 15 amino acids. Germline CDR1 GTSNPN, CDR2 SVGIG (reference sequence). The ends were cut back, 3 bases at V and 5 bases at J, with 14 bases in the middle. The complete variable domain, with remaining parts taken from reference TRBV30 and TRBJ1-6, reads SQTIHQWPATLVQPVGSPLSLECTVEGTSNPNLYWYRQAAGRGLQLLFYSVGIGQISSEVPQNLSASRPQDRQFILSSKKLLLSDSGFYLCAWSYKRNHNSPLHFGNGTRLTVT.

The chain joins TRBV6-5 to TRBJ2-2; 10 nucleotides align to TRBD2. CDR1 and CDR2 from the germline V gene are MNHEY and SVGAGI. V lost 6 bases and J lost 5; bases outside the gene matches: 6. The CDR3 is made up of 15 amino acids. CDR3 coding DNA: TGTGCCAGCAGCTATCTAGCGGGAGTGACCGGGGAGCTGTTTTTT. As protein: CASSYLAGVTGELFF.

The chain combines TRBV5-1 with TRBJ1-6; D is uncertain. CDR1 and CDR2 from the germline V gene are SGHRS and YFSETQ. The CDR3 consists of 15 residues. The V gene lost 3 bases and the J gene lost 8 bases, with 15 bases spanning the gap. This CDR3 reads CASSWADAFDSPLHF. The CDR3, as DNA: TGCGCCAGCAGCTGGGCCGACGCATTTGATTCACCCCTCCACTTT.

As DNA, the CDR3 is TGCAGCGTTGAAGCATCGGGGGATCAGCCCCAGCATTTT. Encoded protein: CSVEASGDQPQHF. The chain recombines TRBV29-1 with TRBJ1-5; the D gene is possibly TRBD1 (5 bases). The CDR3 is 13 residues long. V shed 1 base and J shed 5 bases, with 9 bases lying between them. Germline-derived CDR1 and CDR2 are SQVTM and ANQGSEA. The full variable domain, its missing parts supplied by reference TRBV29-1 and TRBJ1-5, is SAVISQKPSRDICQRGTSLTIQCQVDSQVTMMFWYRQQPGQSLTLIATANQGSEATYESGFVIDKFPISRPNLTFSTLTVSNMSPEDSSIYLCSVEASGDQPQHFGDGTRLSIL.

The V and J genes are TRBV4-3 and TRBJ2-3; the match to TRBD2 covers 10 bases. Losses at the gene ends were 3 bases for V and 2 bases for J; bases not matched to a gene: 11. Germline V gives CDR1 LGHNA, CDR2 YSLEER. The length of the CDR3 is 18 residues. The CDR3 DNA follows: TGCGCCAGCAGCCAGGCCCCATGGACTAGCGGTTCCACAGATACGCAGTATTTT. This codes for CASSQAPWTSGSTDTQYF.

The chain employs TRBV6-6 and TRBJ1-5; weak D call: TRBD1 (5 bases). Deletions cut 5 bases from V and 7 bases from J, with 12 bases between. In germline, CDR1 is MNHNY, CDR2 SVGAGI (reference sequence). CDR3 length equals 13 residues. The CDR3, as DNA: TGTGCCAGCAGTACGGTTGGGGGGCAGCCCCAGCATTTT. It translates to CASSTVGGQPQHF.